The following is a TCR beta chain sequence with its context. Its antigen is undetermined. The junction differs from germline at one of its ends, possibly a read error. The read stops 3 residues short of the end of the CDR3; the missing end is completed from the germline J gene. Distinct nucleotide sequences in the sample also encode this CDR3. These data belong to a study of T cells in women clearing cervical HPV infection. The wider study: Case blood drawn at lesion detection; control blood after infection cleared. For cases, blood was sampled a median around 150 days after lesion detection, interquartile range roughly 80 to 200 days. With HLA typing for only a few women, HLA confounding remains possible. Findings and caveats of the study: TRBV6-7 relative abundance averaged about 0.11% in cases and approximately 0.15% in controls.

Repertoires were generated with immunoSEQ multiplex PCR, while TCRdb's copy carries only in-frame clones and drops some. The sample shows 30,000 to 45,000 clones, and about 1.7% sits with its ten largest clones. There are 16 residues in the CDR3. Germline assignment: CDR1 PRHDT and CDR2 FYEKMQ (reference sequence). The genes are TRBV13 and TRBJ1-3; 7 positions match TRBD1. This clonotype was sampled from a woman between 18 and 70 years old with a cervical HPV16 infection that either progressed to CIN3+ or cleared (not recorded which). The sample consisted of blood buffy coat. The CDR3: CASSLGTGAGGNTIYF. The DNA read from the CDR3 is TGTGCCAGTAGCTTAGGAACAGGGGCCGGGGGAAACACT.